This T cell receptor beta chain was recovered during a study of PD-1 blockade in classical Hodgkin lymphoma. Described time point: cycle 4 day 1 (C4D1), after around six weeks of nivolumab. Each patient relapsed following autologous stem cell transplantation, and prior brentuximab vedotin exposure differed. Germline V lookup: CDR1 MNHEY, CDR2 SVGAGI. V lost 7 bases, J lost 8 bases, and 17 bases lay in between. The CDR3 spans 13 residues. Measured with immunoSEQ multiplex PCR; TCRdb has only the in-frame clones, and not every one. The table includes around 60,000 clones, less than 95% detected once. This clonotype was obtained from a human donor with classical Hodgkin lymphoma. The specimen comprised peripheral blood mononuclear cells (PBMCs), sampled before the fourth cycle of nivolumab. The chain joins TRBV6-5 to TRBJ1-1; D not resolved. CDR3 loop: CASMSIGRREAFF. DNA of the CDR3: TGTGCCAGCATGTCGATTGGCAGGCGGGAAGCTTTCTTT.